A selection of T cell receptor beta chains follows, all from one sample in a study of regulatory and conventional T cells in RAG deficiency. Sequencing was performed with immunoSEQ multiplex PCR; in TCRdb, only in-frame clones are kept and a portion is missing. This table holds about 46,000 clones, approximately 90% found once. These same data were also listed under a study on regulatory T cells.

Sequencing was done on a sample of CD4+ effector T cells sorted from blood. The receptors were gathered from a human donor in good health. CDR3s include the opening cysteine and the closing phenylalanine or tryptophan. Fields, in order: V gene, J gene, clone size, D gene, CDR3 protein, CDR3 DNA. The D gene is left open where the match is weak. Some rows mark clone size as missing; the rest say once, few, many or name a class of expanded clone.

V: TRBV6-5
J: TRBJ1-1
size: .
D: .
CDR3: CASSFTMNTEAFF
DNA: TGTGCCAGCAGTTTTACCATGAACACTGAAGCTTTCTTT

V: TRBV11-3
J: TRBJ2-5
size: .
D: .
CDR3: CASSLAHWEGAQETQYF
DNA: TGTGCCAGCAGCTTAGCTCACTGGGAGGGGGCCCAAGAGACCCAGTACTTC

V: TRBV29-1
J: TRBJ2-7
size: .
D: TRBD2
CDR3: CSVERTSGFSYEQYF
DNA: TGCAGCGTTGAGAGGACTAGCGGTTTCTCCTACGAGCAGTACTTC

V: TRBV5-6
J: TRBJ1-2
size: .
D: .
CDR3: CASSLGGTLTYGYTF
DNA: TGTGCCAGCAGCTTAGGGGGTACTCTTACCTATGGCTACACCTTC

V: TRBV9
J: TRBJ2-3
size: .
D: .
CDR3: CASSVDPRASTDTQYF
DNA: TGTGCCAGCAGCGTGGACCCCCGGGCCTCCACAGATACGCAGTATTTT

V: TRBV27
J: TRBJ2-5
size: .
D: .
CDR3: CASSLGFLETQYF
DNA: TGTGCCAGCAGTTTAGGCTTCTTAGAGACCCAGTACTTC

V: TRBV11-2
J: TRBJ2-7
size: .
D: TRBD1
CDR3: CASSPYPGQAYEQYF
DNA: TGTGCCAGCAGCCCCTACCCGGGACAGGCCTACGAGCAGTACTTC

V: TRBV7-9
J: TRBJ2-7
size: .
D: .
CDR3: CASSLVPRGVYEQYF
DNA: TGTGCCAGCAGCTTAGTTCCACGGGGAGTTTACGAGCAGTACTTC

V: TRBV28
J: TRBJ1-1
size: .
D: .
CDR3: CASSLPMNTEAFF
DNA: TGTGCCAGCAGTTTACCCATGAACACTGAAGCTTTCTTT

V: TRBV5-4
J: TRBJ2-5
size: .
D: .
CDR3: CASSRGLPQETQYF
DNA: TGTGCCAGCAGCCGAGGACTCCCCCAAGAGACCCAGTACTTC

V: TRBV6-5
J: TRBJ1-1
size: .
D: .
CDR3: CASRRTGTEAFF
DNA: TGTGCCAGCAGGCGGACGGGGACTGAAGCTTTCTTT

V: TRBV5-4
J: TRBJ2-2
size: .
D: TRBD1
CDR3: CASSPTGTGGTGELFF
DNA: TGTGCCAGCAGCCCTACCGGGACAGGGGGCACCGGGGAGCTGTTTTTT

V: TRBV5-1
J: TRBJ1-1
size: .
D: .
CDR3: CASSLRTAGNTEAFF
DNA: TGCGCCAGCAGCTTAAGGACAGCCGGGAACACTGAAGCTTTCTTT

V: TRBV19
J: TRBJ1-5
size: .
D: .
CDR3: CATRDSNNQPQHF
DNA: TGTGCCACCAGGGACTCTAACAATCAGCCCCAGCATTTT

V: TRBV6-1
J: TRBJ2-7
size: once
D: .
CDR3: CASERTPRTYEQYF
DNA: TGTGCCAGCGAGAGGACTCCGCGAACCTACGAGCAGTACTTC

V: TRBV5-1
J: TRBJ2-3
size: .
D: TRBD2
CDR3: CASQIAGGTDTQYF
DNA: TGCGCCAGCCAAATAGCGGGGGGCACAGATACGCAGTATTTT

V: TRBV11-2
J: TRBJ2-2
size: once
D: .
CDR3: CASSQGGELFF
DNA: TGTGCCAGCAGCCAGGGCGGGGAGCTGTTTTTT

V: TRBV5-1
J: TRBJ1-1
size: .
D: .
CDR3: CASGRGHQNTEAFF
DNA: TGCGCCAGCGGACGGGGACACCAGAACACTGAAGCTTTCTTT

V: TRBV7-9
J: TRBJ1-3
size: .
D: .
CDR3: CAYRMGASGNTIYF
DNA: TGTGCTTATAGAATGGGGGCCTCTGGAAACACCATATATTTT

V: TRBV28
J: TRBJ1-5
size: .
D: .
CDR3: CASGYNVDNQPQHF
DNA: TGTGCCAGCGGCTACAACGTGGATAATCAGCCCCAGCATTTT

V: TRBV12-5
J: TRBJ2-5
size: .
D: TRBD2
CDR3: CASGSGVLAGGTETQYF
DNA: TGTGCTAGTGGTTCTGGCGTACTAGCGGGGGGGACGGAGACCCAGTACTTC

V: TRBV27
J: TRBJ1-5
size: once
D: .
CDR3: CASSLREGEPQHF
DNA: TGTGCCAGCAGTTTGAGGGAGGGAGAGCCCCAGCATTTT

V: TRBV29-1
J: TRBJ1-2
size: .
D: .
CDR3: CSGGGGEGYGYTF
DNA: TGCAGCGGGGGGGGAGGGGAAGGCTATGGCTACACCTTC

V: TRBV11-2
J: TRBJ2-1
size: .
D: TRBD2
CDR3: CASSLGGRATEQFF
DNA: TGTGCCAGCAGCTTAGGCGGGAGGGCCACTGAGCAGTTCTTC

V: TRBV19
J: TRBJ1-5
size: .
D: .
CDR3: CASSILGGGRHQPQHF
DNA: TGTGCCAGTAGTATATTGGGAGGAGGGAGACATCAGCCCCAGCATTTT

V: TRBV18
J: TRBJ1-1
size: .
D: .
CDR3: CASSPPAGTISGEAFF
DNA: TGTGCCAGCTCACCACCGGCCGGGACTATCTCGGGGGAAGCTTTCTTT

V: TRBV14
J: TRBJ2-7
size: .
D: .
CDR3: CASSHRRDPSYEQYF
DNA: TGTGCCAGCAGCCACAGAAGGGACCCTTCCTACGAGCAGTACTTC

V: TRBV5-1
J: TRBJ1-5
size: .
D: .
CDR3: CASSLDRRQPQHF
DNA: TGCGCCAGCAGCTTGGATAGGCGTCAGCCCCAGCATTTT

V: TRBV6-1
J: TRBJ1-5
size: .
D: TRBD1
CDR3: CASKLTGTPNQPQHF
DNA: TGTGCCAGCAAACTGACAGGGACCCCCAATCAGCCCCAGCATTTT

V: TRBV28
J: TRBJ1-4
size: .
D: .
CDR3: CASSSNNEKLFF
DNA: TGTGCCAGCAGTTCGAATAATGAAAAACTGTTTTTT

V: TRBV18
J: TRBJ2-6
size: .
D: TRBD2
CDR3: CASSPEGGRVSGANVLTF
DNA: TGTGCCAGCTCCCCTGAGGGCGGGAGAGTCTCTGGGGCCAACGTCCTGACTTTC

V: TRBV4-2
J: TRBJ1-4
size: .
D: TRBD1
CDR3: CASSQSTGATNEKLFF
DNA: TGTGCCAGCAGCCAATCAACAGGGGCAACTAATGAAAAACTGTTTTTT

V: TRBV7-9
J: TRBJ1-1
size: .
D: TRBD1
CDR3: CASSLYSLRDRGPEAFF
DNA: TGTGCCAGCAGCTTATACTCCCTACGGGACAGGGGTCCTGAAGCTTTCTTT

V: TRBV29-1
J: TRBJ1-1
size: .
D: .
CDR3: CSVGPPPGMNTEAFF
DNA: TGCAGCGTTGGCCCGCCCCCGGGAATGAACACTGAAGCTTTCTTT

V: TRBV2
J: TRBJ1-5
size: .
D: .
CDR3: CASSETYSNQPQHF
DNA: TGTGCCAGCAGTGAGACTTATAGCAATCAGCCCCAGCATTTT

V: TRBV6-5
J: TRBJ1-5
size: .
D: .
CDR3: CASSLQGAGNQPQHF
DNA: TGTGCCAGCAGCCTCCAGGGCGCGGGCAATCAGCCCCAGCATTTT

V: TRBV6-1
J: TRBJ2-4
size: .
D: .
CDR3: CASSEWGGRNIQYF
DNA: TGTGCCAGCAGTGAATGGGGTGGGAGAAACATTCAGTACTTC

V: TRBV6-6
J: TRBJ2-5
size: .
D: .
CDR3: CASSSGTQIQETQYF
DNA: TGTGCCAGCAGTTCCGGGACCCAAATCCAAGAGACCCAGTACTTC

V: TRBV9
J: TRBJ2-5
size: .
D: .
CDR3: CASSVTGGIQETQYF
DNA: TGTGCCAGCAGCGTAACTGGCGGCATCCAAGAGACCCAGTACTTC

V: TRBV28
J: TRBJ1-1
size: .
D: .
CDR3: CASSIGWTEAFF
DNA: TGTGCCAGCAGTATCGGGTGGACTGAAGCTTTCTTT

V: TRBV7-9
J: TRBJ1-3
size: .
D: .
CDR3: CASSDLVTGSGNTIYF
DNA: TGTGCCAGCAGCGATCTCGTTACAGGGTCCGGAAACACCATATATTTT

V: TRBV7-9
J: TRBJ1-5
size: .
D: TRBD1
CDR3: CASSSVGQGSNQPQHF
DNA: TGTGCCAGCAGCTCGGTAGGACAGGGTAGCAATCAGCCCCAGCATTTT